These 9 T cell receptor beta chains share one sample of origin, sequenced in a study of blood T cell repertoires in COVID-19. Some clones are missing from TCRdb's copy, which holds only in-frame ones; the method was immunoSEQ multiplex PCR. Of roughly 78,000 clones listed, about 89% are singletons. The sequencing input was peripheral blood. These TCRs come from a woman in her fifties or sixties with acute or convalescent COVID-19.

The chain couples TRBV5-5 to TRBJ1-5; TRBD1 is a possible D gene (5 bases). The germline V and J ends were trimmed by 0 bases and 5 bases, with 6 bases remaining between them. Germline CDR1 SGHKS, CDR2 YYEKEE (reference sequence). This CDR3 contains 13 residues. The CDR3, as DNA: TGTGCCAGCAGCTTGGAGGGGTATCAGCCCCAGCATTTT. Its translation is CASSLEGYQPQHF.

The chain joins TRBV11-2 to TRBJ2-7; D is unclear. This CDR3 has 14 residues. Between the trimmed V and J ends, which lost 5 bases and 3 bases, there was a span of 14 bases. Germline assignment: CDR1 SGHAT and CDR2 FQNNGV. Here the CDR3 DNA reads TGTGCCAGCAGCCCCCCACAGACACGCTACGAGCAGTACTTC. The encoded protein is CASSPPQTRYEQYF. Full variable domain (missing parts from reference TRBV11-2 and TRBJ2-7): EAGVAQSPRYKIIEKRQSVAFWCNPISGHATLYWYQQILGQGPKLLIQFQNNGVVDDSQLPKDRFSAERLKGVDSTLKIQPAKLEDSAVYLCASSPPQTRYEQYFGPGTRLTVT.

This sequence joins TRBV11-2 and TRBJ2-7; 10 nucleotides agree with TRBD1. The CDR3 is 16 amino acids. Germline V gene sequence: CDR1 SGHAT, CDR2 FQNNGV. V dropped 5 bases and J dropped 6; count of bases not matched to a gene: 13. The CDR3 loop reads CASSQGPGTGVGEQYF. The CDR3 DNA reads TGTGCCAGCAGCCAGGGGCCCGGGACAGGGGTCGGCGAGCAGTACTTC.

The chain combines TRBV6-5 with TRBJ1-4, with D maybe TRBD1 (5 bases). V lost 0 bases and J lost 7, with 12 bases in between. This CDR3 spans 15 amino acids. The germline V gene has CDR1 MNHEY and CDR2 SVGAGI. This CDR3 is CASSYSFGAGEKLFF. In DNA, the CDR3 is TGTGCCAGCAGTTACTCGTTTGGGGCCGGTGAAAAACTGTTTTTT.

This clone was counted only a few times. The CDR3 reads CASSPGPTGDYEQYF. DNA of the CDR3: TGTGCCAGCAGCCCAGGCCCCACCGGGGACTACGAGCAGTACTTC. The chain links TRBV5-4 to TRBJ2-7; D is possibly TRBD2 (5 bases). V was trimmed by 4 bases and J by 3 bases, leaving 17 bases between them. CDR1 and CDR2 from the germline V gene are SGHNT and YYREEE (reference sequence). The CDR3 extends over 15 amino acids. Based on the CDR3 plus reference TRBV5-4 and TRBJ2-7, the full variable domain is ETGVTQSPTHLIKTRGQQVTLRCSSQSGHNTVSWYQQALGQGPQFIFQYYREEENGRGNFPPRFSGLQFPNYSSELNVNALELDDSALYLCASSPGPTGDYEQYFGPGTRLTVT.

V usage is TRBV19 and J usage is TRBJ2-3, with 7 nucleotides matching TRBD2. The CDR3 is 12 amino acids. With V trimmed by 4 bases and J by 5 bases, 0 bases remained unmatched. The germline V gene encodes CDR1 LNHDA and CDR2 SQIVND (reference sequence). The CDR3 DNA reads TGTGCCAGTAGTACTAGCGGAGATACGCAGTATTTT. Its translation: CASSTSGDTQYF.

The genes are TRBV2 and TRBJ2-1; TRBD1 matches at 8 bases. The germline gives CDR1 SNHLY, CDR2 FYNNEI. The CDR3 consists of 16 residues. The trim removed 3 bases at V and 2 bases at J, leaving 6 bases unmatched. In nucleotides, the CDR3 is TGTGCCAGCAGTGACTTAGGACAGGGACCCTACAATGAGCAGTTCTTC. Protein product: CASSDLGQGPYNEQFF.

This chain uses TRBV11-2 with TRBJ1-2; no clear D. Trimming shortened V by 3 bases and J by 0 bases, and 5 bases separated the two germline ends. The CDR3 totals 13 residues. CDR1 and CDR2 from the germline V gene are SGHAT and FQNNGV. The CDR3 here is CASSFSTNYGYTF. CDR3 nucleotides: TGTGCCAGCAGCTTTTCTACTAACTATGGCTACACCTTC.

The gene calls are TRBV28 and TRBJ1-2; D is perhaps TRBD1 (5 bases). Trimming pared 5 bases from V and 8 bases from J, leaving 15 bases between. The CDR3 contains 13 residues. Germline V lookup: CDR1 MDHEN, CDR2 SYDVKM. In DNA form, the CDR3 reads TGTGCCAGCAGTACTCCCCAGGGATACGGCTACACCTTC. It yields the protein CASSTPQGYGYTF.